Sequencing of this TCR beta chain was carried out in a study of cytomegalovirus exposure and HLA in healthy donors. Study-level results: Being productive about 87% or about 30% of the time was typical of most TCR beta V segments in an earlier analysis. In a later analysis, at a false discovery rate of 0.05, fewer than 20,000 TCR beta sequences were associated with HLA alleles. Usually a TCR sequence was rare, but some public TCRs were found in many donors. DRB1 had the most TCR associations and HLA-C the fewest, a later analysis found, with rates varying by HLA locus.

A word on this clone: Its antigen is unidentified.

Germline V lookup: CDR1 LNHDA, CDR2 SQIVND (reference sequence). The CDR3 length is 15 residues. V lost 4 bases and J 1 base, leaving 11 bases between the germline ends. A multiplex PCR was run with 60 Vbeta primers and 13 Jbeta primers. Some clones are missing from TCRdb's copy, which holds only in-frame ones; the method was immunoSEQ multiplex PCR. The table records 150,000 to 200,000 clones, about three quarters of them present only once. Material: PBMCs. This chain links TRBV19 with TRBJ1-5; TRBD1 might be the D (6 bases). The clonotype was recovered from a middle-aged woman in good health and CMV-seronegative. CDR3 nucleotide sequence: TGTGCCAGTAGTAGGGGGGGGCGCAGCAATCAGCCCCAGCATTTT. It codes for CASSRGGRSNQPQHF. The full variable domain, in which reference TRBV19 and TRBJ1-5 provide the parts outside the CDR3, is DGGITQSPKYLFRKEGQNVTLSCEQNLNHDAMYWYRQDPGQGLRLIYYSQIVNDFQKGDIAEGYSVSREKKESFPLTVTSAQKNPTAFYLCASSRGGRSNQPQHFGDGTRLSIL.